The rows below give T cell receptor beta chains drawn from one sample of a study of T cells in Graves' hyperthyroidism and ophthalmopathy. MiXCR, applied by TCRdb to the multiplex PCR reads, yields one record per CDR3 protein. Altogether hundreds of thousands of distinct CDR3 sequences are present, around 22% being singletons, with the ten largest covering around 11%. Sequenced: blood. These receptors came from a woman younger than 45 with Graves' ophthalmopathy. Both conserved end residues are part of each CDR3. D genes are given only for firm matches. Size tells how often a clone was seen (once, few, many) or the class of an expanded clone, and some rows leave it out.

.	once	TRBV11-2	TRBJ1-1	TGTGCCAGCAGCCCGACGGCAGGGTTGAACACTGAAGCTTTCTTT	CASSPTAGLNTEAFF
.	many	TRBV5-1	TRBJ1-5	TGCGCCAGCAGCTTGGCCGGACAGCCAAATCAGCCCCAGCATTTT	CASSLAGQPNQPQHF
TRBD1	many	TRBV24-1	TRBJ1-2	TGTGCCACCAGTAACGACAGGGGCTATGGCTACACCTTC	CATSNDRGYGYTF
.	.	TRBV3-1	TRBJ2-5	TGTGCCAGTAGCCCCGACAGTCTCCAAGAGACCCAGTACTTC	CASSPDSLQETQYF
TRBD2	.	TRBV15	TRBJ2-5	TGTGCCACCGCGGGGGAAGAGACCCAGTACTTC	CATAGEETQYF
.	.	TRBV6-5	TRBJ1-1	TGTGCCAGCAGTTATGGTAGGGGTGTAGGGACTGAAGCTTTCTTT	CASSYGRGVGTEAFF
TRBD1	many	TRBV7-8	TRBJ2-7	TGTGCCAGCAGCTGGGACAGATACGAGCAGTACTTC	CASSWDRYEQYF
.	many	TRBV7-2	TRBJ1-2	TGTGCCAGCAGCTTAAGTCCAGGGGACTATGGCTACACCTTC	CASSLSPGDYGYTF
TRBD2	.	TRBV27	TRBJ2-5	TGTGCCAGCAGTTCCGGGACTAGTAGCGTAAAGACCCAGTACTTC	CASSSGTSSVKTQYF
.	many	TRBV5-1	TRBJ2-7	TGCGCCAGCAGCGTCGACTTGGGCTCCTACGAGCAGTACTTC	CASSVDLGSYEQYF
.	many	TRBV6-2/TRBV6-3	TRBJ1-2	TGTGCCAGCAGTTACCGCGGTCCCCCCCATGGCTACACCTTC	CASSYRGPPHGYTF
.	many	TRBV5-1	TRBJ2-7	TGCGCCAGCGCGCCAGGCGGCCATCCCTGGGAGCAGTACTTC	CASAPGGHPWEQYF
TRBD1	.	TRBV4-1	TRBJ1-1	TGCGCCAGCAGCCGAAATTGGGGGGACAGGGAAACTGAAGCTTTCTTT	CASSRNWGDRETEAFF
.	few	TRBV6-5	TRBJ1-5	TGTGCCAGCAGTTGGGGAGGGGCCGGGAATCAGCCCCAGCATTTT	CASSWGGAGNQPQHF
.	many	TRBV29-1	TRBJ1-1	TGCAGCGTTGAACGGGAGAACACTGAAGCTTTCTTT	CSVERENTEAFF
TRBD2	.	TRBV28	TRBJ2-7	TGTGCCAGCAGTTTCCTTAGCGGGAGGGACGAGCAGTACTTC	CASSFLSGRDEQYF
TRBD2	few	TRBV25-1	TRBJ2-7	TGTGCCAGCAGCCCACGACTAGCGGGAGGCTACGAGCAGTACTTC	CASSPRLAGGYEQYF
TRBD1	many	TRBV11-2	TRBJ1-1	TGTGCCAGCAGCCCGGACAGGGGGAGTGAAGCTTTCTTT	CASSPDRGSEAFF
.	.	TRBV6-5	TRBJ2-7	TGTGCCAGCAGCTATAACAGGGCTCCTTCCTACGAGCAGTACTTC	CASSYNRAPSYEQYF
.	.	TRBV19	TRBJ1-1	TGTGCCAGTAGTATACTTTCGGACACTGAAGCTTTCTTT	CASSILSDTEAFF
TRBD1	many	TRBV20-1	TRBJ1-1	TGCAGTGCTAAAGGGACAGGGAAAACTGAAGCTTTCTTT	CSAKGTGKTEAFF
.	many	TRBV10-3	TRBJ2-7	TGTGCCATCAGTGAGGTGTCAGTAAGATCCTTCTCCTACGAGCAGTACTTC	CAISEVSVRSFSYEQYF
.	many	TRBV27	TRBJ1-6	TGTGCCAGCAGTAGCAGGGTAGGAGATTCACCCCTCCACTTT	CASSSRVGDSPLHF
.	many	TRBV30	TRBJ1-2	TGTGCCTGGAGTGTACTCGGGGACCTCACTAACTATGGCTACACCTTC	CAWSVLGDLTNYGYTF
TRBD2	.	TRBV2	TRBJ2-7	TGTGCCAGCAGGAATAGCGGGGGGTACGAGCAGTACTTC	CASRNSGGYEQYF
TRBD1	many	TRBV20-1	TRBJ2-5	TGCAGTGCTAGAGGGACAGGGGAGATAGAGACCCAGTACTTC	CSARGTGEIETQYF
.	.	TRBV14	TRBJ1-1	TGTGCCAGCAGCCAAGTATGGGCTGAAGCTTTCTTT	CASSQVWAEAFF
.	many	TRBV7-6	TRBJ1-1	TGTGCCAGCACCCAGGATAGTGGGATAACTTTCTTT	CASTQDSGITFF
.	.	TRBV12-3/TRBV12-4	TRBJ2-6	TGTGCCAGCACAGGGCCGCTCAGGGCCAACGTCCTGACTTTC	CASTGPLRANVLTF
TRBD1	many	TRBV7-6	TRBJ1-1	TGTGCCAGCAGCCCCAATCGATGGGACAGTGAAGCTTTCTTT	CASSPNRWDSEAFF
.	.	TRBV18	TRBJ2-7	TGTGCCAGCTCACCAGCCAGGCGATATACCTACGAGCAGTACTTC	CASSPARRYTYEQYF
TRBD1	many	TRBV27	TRBJ2-7	TGTGCCAGCAGTTTACGGGACAGGGGTTTCCACGAGCAGTACTTC	CASSLRDRGFHEQYF
TRBD1	many	TRBV19	TRBJ2-7	TGTGCCAGTAGTATGGGTCAGGGGGTCGACGAGCAGTACTTC	CASSMGQGVDEQYF
TRBD2	.	TRBV4-1	TRBJ2-4	TGCGCCAGCAGCCAAGGAGGTCCTAGCGGGGTAGCCAAAAACATTCAGTACTTC	CASSQGGPSGVAKNIQYF
.	.	TRBV11-1	TRBJ2-7	TGTGCCAGCGGCCGGAGCTCCTACGAGCAGTACTTC	CASGRSSYEQYF
.	many	TRBV4-1	TRBJ2-7	TGCGCCAGCAGCCAAGGAGTCCTTGAGGGGTACGAGCAGTACTTC	CASSQGVLEGYEQYF
.	.	TRBV5-1	TRBJ1-1	TGCGCCAGCGGCAGTGGGCAGCCTAACACTGAAGCTTTCTTT	CASGSGQPNTEAFF
TRBD2	few	TRBV28	TRBJ2-7	TGTGCCAGCAGTTTTAGCGGGAGCAACGAGCAGTACTTC	CASSFSGSNEQYF
.	many	TRBV6-7	TRBJ2-6	TGTGCCAGGCTGATCCACTCTGGGGCCAACGTCCTGACTTTC	CARLIHSGANVLTF
.	once	TRBV12-3/TRBV12-4	TRBJ2-7	TGTGCCAGCAGTTCATTTCAGGGAGGGGGCGAGCAGTACTTC	CASSSFQGGGEQYF
.	few	TRBV20-1	TRBJ1-2	TGCAGTGCTAGAATCTCGACGCCTAACTATGGCTACACCTTC	CSARISTPNYGYTF
.	once	TRBV7-9	TRBJ2-5	TGTGCCAGCAGCGGTGGGGGGACGGACCAAGAGACCCAGTACTTC	CASSGGGTDQETQYF
TRBD1	many	TRBV6-1	TRBJ2-5	TGTGCCAGCAGCCCCGACAGGGCAGGCGAGACCCAGTACTTC	CASSPDRAGETQYF
.	few	TRBV7-9	TRBJ2-2	TGTGCCAGCAGCTTAACTTTAGCCGGGGAGCTGTTTTTT	CASSLTLAGELFF
.	many	TRBV7-2	TRBJ2-5	TGTGCCAGCAGCTTTCTACGGGGAGAGACCCAGTACTTC	CASSFLRGETQYF
.	many	TRBV5-6	TRBJ2-5	TGTGCCAGCAGCTTGTGGTCCCCGGGAGACCAAGAGACCCAGTACTTC	CASSLWSPGDQETQYF
TRBD1	once	TRBV19	TRBJ1-2	TGTGCCAGTCACGACAGGGGCCAGGGGCCTTATGGCTACACCTTC	CASHDRGQGPYGYTF
.	.	TRBV6-1	TRBJ1-2	TGTGCCAGCAGTGACTTCTTCGGGAACTATGGCTACACCTTC	CASSDFFGNYGYTF
.	.	TRBV6-1	TRBJ2-2	TGTGCCAGCAGTGAAGGGGCAGGGGCACCGGAGGAGCTGTTTTTT	CASSEGAGAPEELFF
.	many	TRBV4-1	TRBJ1-5	TGCGCCAGCAGCCCCGGACAAGTCAATCAGCCCCAGCATTTT	CASSPGQVNQPQHF
.	few	TRBV4-3	TRBJ1-1	TGCGCCAGCAGCCAAGGGATACAAGGGCATAGCGACGCTGAAGCTTTCTTT	CASSQGIQGHSDAEAFF
TRBD1	few	TRBV19	TRBJ2-5	TGTGCCAGTAGTACACCGACAGGGTATGAGACCCAGTACTTC	CASSTPTGYETQYF
.	many	TRBV18	TRBJ1-5	TGTGCCAGCTCACCGGATGCCGATCAGCCCCAGCATTTT	CASSPDADQPQHF